This TCR beta chain came from a study of blood T cell repertoires in COVID-19 (TCRdb year 2020). As for the study more broadly: Samples from collaborators originated in the United States, Italy and Spain and spanned both the acute and convalescent phases of COVID-19. Where HLA class I and class II types were available, the types were taken from metadata supplied by the sample provider, not from assay-based typing. Samples came from the ongoing ImmuneRACE study (first 160 participants) plus 1,254 subjects from 6 global collaborators. The repertoires were released in a freely available public database meant as a resource for research on the immune response to SARS-CoV-2. The material from the prospective study consisted of cDNA or gDNA derived from T cells, B-cell-depleted T cells, or PBMCs. Nearly every sample came with metadata listing a de-identified subject ID, COVID-19 status, age in years and sex. Deeply sampled blood TCRbeta repertoires from subjects exposed to, actively infected with, or recovered from COVID-19 were included in the dataset. The full study reports these points: The amount of clinical and demographic metadata varied by source and participant and was provided uncurated.

As concerns this clone: What this receptor recognizes is not known. Base qualities are not provided; no much larger clone lies one nucleotide away.

Counted from cysteine to phenylalanine, this CDR3 has 17 amino acids. The sequence is cut down to CDR3 DNA, 51 bases in frame from base 1. V is cut back by 0 bases and J by 5 bases, with 6 bases in the junction unmatched. The germline V gene (reference sequence) supplies CDR1 SGHNT and CDR2 YYREEE. Each collaborating institution followed its own protocols to collect whole blood in K2EDTA tubes. Collaborator samples were shipped for TCRbeta analysis as frozen whole blood, isolated PBMCs, or DNA extracted from either sample type. TCRbeta CDR3 regions were amplified from genomic DNA using the immunoSEQ Assay, a bias-controlled multiplex PCR. The authors processed their data as follows. The number of nucleated cells in each sample was estimated by amplification of reference gene primers within the assay. Sequence reads were collapsed and filtered to measure the absolute abundance of every unique TCRbeta CDR3 rearrangement. Productive Simpson clonality was computed per sample as the square root of Simpson's diversity index over productive rearrangements. The source is immuneACCESS, and TCRdb retained only in-frame sequences with V and J called. Part of the clones is not carried over; for the studies checked, unresolved V genes explain less than half of this, and the remainder is unexplained. V and J calls plus clone size are reproduced from that table; the DNA served to infer D and trimming. This sample has about 150,000 clones in its table, and over 60% of those were observed once. The biggest ten clones account for 1.5% to 2% of the sample.

The clonotype comes from a man older than 75 with acute or convalescent COVID-19. Sequenced: peripheral blood. The chain was built from TRBV5-4 and TRBJ2-5; TRBD2 lines up with 14 middle nucleotides. The CDR3 region has the sequence CASSLGLAGGPLETQYF. The DNA is as follows: TGTGCCAGCAGCTTGGGACTAGCGGGGGGGCCGCTGGAGACCCAGTACTTC. The full variable domain, with segments outside the CDR3 supplied by the reference TRBV5-4 and TRBJ2-5 proteins, appears as ETGVTQSPTHLIKTRGQQVTLRCSSQSGHNTVSWYQQALGQGPQFIFQYYREEENGRGNFPPRFSGLQFPNYSSELNVNALELDDSALYLCASSLGLAGGPLETQYFGPGTRLLVL.